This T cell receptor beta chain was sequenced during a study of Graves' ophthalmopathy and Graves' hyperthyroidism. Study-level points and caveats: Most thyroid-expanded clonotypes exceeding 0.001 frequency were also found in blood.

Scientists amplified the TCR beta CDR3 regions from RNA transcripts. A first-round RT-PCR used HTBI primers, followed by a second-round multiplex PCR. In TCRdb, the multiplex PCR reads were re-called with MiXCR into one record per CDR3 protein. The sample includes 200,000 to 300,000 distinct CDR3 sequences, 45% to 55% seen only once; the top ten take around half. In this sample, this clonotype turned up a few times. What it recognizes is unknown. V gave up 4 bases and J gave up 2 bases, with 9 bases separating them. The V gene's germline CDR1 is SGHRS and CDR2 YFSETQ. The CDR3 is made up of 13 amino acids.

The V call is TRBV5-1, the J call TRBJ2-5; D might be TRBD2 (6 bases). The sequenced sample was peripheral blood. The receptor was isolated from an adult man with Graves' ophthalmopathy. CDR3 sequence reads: CASSDGTQETQYF. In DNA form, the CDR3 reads TGCGCCAGCAGCGACGGGACTCAAGAGACCCAGTACTTC.